The 29 T cell receptor beta chains below come from one sample, sequenced in a study of blood T cell repertoires in COVID-19. Assay: immunoSEQ multiplex PCR; the TCRdb copy retains only in-frame clones and omits some. The repertoire holds 110,000 or so clones, with roughly 85% as singletons. Sequencing input: peripheral blood. All receptors derive from a woman in her sixties or seventies with COVID-19, enrolled during active disease.

The chain uses TRBV13 and TRBJ1-1; 8 bases match TRBD1. The ends lost 5 bases at V and 5 bases at J; junction bases unmatched: 10. The CDR3 has 15 residues. Germline V gives CDR1 PRHDT, CDR2 FYEKMQ (reference sequence). The chain's CDR3 is CASSTTDRAGTEAFF. CDR3 nucleotide sequence: TGTGCCAGCAGCACCACGGACAGGGCGGGGACTGAAGCTTTCTTT.

The chain recombines TRBV9 with TRBJ1-3, with 8 bases matching TRBD1. The CDR3 covers 16 residues. V lost 4 bases to trimming and J lost 4 bases; unmatched junction nucleotides: 10. Germline CDR1 reads SGDLS; CDR2 reads YYNGEE. CDR3 sequence reads: CASSSMTGASGNTIYF. CDR3 DNA sequence: TGTGCCAGCAGCTCGATGACAGGGGCGTCCGGAAACACCATATATTTT.

This clone came up a few times. This chain links TRBV4-3 with TRBJ1-1; TRBD1 aligns across 10 bases. The V gene's germline CDR1 is LGHNA and CDR2 YSLEER. The junction had 4 bases not matched to a gene; V was cut back by 0 bases and J by 0 bases. This CDR3 spans 17 amino acids. CDR3 nucleotide sequence: TGCGCCAGCAGCCAAGATCGGGACAGGGGAATGAACACTGAAGCTTTCTTT. Amino acids: CASSQDRDRGMNTEAFF.

Many counts were recorded for this clone. The gene calls are TRBV5-3 and TRBJ2-3; no clear D gene. TRBV5-3 is sorted into the ORF group, with uncertain function. Deletions cut 7 bases from V and 6 bases from J, with 9 bases between. The CDR3 covers 11 residues. The CDR3 DNA follows: TGTGCCAGATCCTGCCGGGATACGCAGTATTTT. It translates to CARSCRDTQYF.

V is TRBV7-2 and J is TRBJ1-2; possible D gene TRBD1, 6 bases. The germline V gene has CDR1 SGHTA and CDR2 FQGNSA. CDR3 length: 15 residues. Trimming cost V 2 bases and J 4 bases, with 14 bases left between them. CDR3 sequence: CASSLTEGTLYGYTF. CDR3 coding DNA: TGTGCCAGCAGCTTAACTGAGGGGACACTCTATGGCTACACCTTC. Full variable domain (rest looked up from reference TRBV7-2 and TRBJ1-2): GAGVSQSPSNKVTEKGKDVELRCDPISGHTALYWYRQSLGQGLEFLIYFQGNSAPDKSGLPSDRFSAERTGGSVSTLTIQRTQQEDSAVYLCASSLTEGTLYGYTFGSGTRLTVV.

The J gene is TRBJ1-5, the V gene TRBV6-5; no firm D call. CDR1 and CDR2 from the germline V gene are MNHEY and SVGAGI. Trimming pared 7 bases from V and 7 bases from J, leaving 14 bases between. CDR3 size: 13 residues. The DNA of the CDR3 is TGTGCCAGCAAAAGAGCGGAGAGCCAGCCCCAGCATTTT. Translation gives CASKRAESQPQHF.

The chain carries TRBV23-1 and TRBJ2-5, with D perhaps matching TRBD2 (7 bases). TRBV23-1 is known as an ORF, though its function is uncertain. Trimming left V 0 bases short and J 5 bases short, with 13 bases between. The CDR3 covers 15 residues. The CDR3: CASSQSAGEGETQYF. The CDR3 bases are TGCGCCAGCAGTCAATCGGCAGGGGAGGGGGAGACCCAGTACTTC.

The chain recombines TRBV4-1 with TRBJ1-6; a possible D gene is TRBD1 (5 bases). The CDR3 totals 17 residues. V dropped 0 bases and J dropped 7 bases, with 16 bases sitting between them. From germline, CDR1 is MGHRA and CDR2 YSYEKL. The CDR3 nucleotides are TGCGCCAGCAGCCAAGATCAAGGGGTCAAGAGGAATTCACCCCTCCACTTT. Translated, it gives CASSQDQGVKRNSPLHF.

The V gene is TRBV7-8, the J gene TRBJ2-5, with a tentative D call TRBD1 (6 bases). V lost 0 bases and J lost 4, with 6 bases in between. The CDR3 length is 13 residues. Germline loops: CDR1 SGHVS, CDR2 FQNEAQ. The CDR3 region is CASSLAGAETQYF. The CDR3 region has the DNA TGTGCCAGCAGCTTAGCGGGGGCAGAGACCCAGTACTTC.

The rearrangement joins TRBV7-9 to TRBJ1-2, with 7 nucleotides matching TRBD1. The ends lost 3 bases at V and 4 bases at J; junction bases unmatched: 8. CDR1 and CDR2 (germline): SEHNR, FQNEAQ (reference sequence). The CDR3 runs 15 residues. CDR3 sequence reads: CASSFGAAGGYGYTF. The CDR3, as DNA: TGTGCCAGCAGCTTCGGGGCGGCAGGGGGCTATGGCTACACCTTC.

This chain uses TRBV6-6 with TRBJ1-5; possibly TRBD1 for D (6 bases). Trimming took off 5 bases at V and 0 bases at J, with 11 bases between the two ends. CDR1 and CDR2 from the germline V gene are MNHNY and SVGAGI (reference sequence). The CDR3 totals 15 residues. CDR3 amino acids: CASSTGQNSNQPQHF. CDR3 bases: TGTGCCAGCAGTACCGGACAGAATAGCAATCAGCCCCAGCATTTT.

This chain links TRBV9 with TRBJ1-2, with 7 bases that match TRBD1. With V trimmed by 0 bases and J by 4 bases, 6 bases remained unmatched. From germline, CDR1 is SGDLS and CDR2 YYNGEE. The CDR3 contains 15 residues. Written as DNA, the CDR3 is TGTGCCAGCAGCGTAGACAGGGGTGTTGGCTATGGCTACACCTTC. Encoded protein: CASSVDRGVGYGYTF.

V usage is TRBV6-1 and J usage is TRBJ1-5; no reliable D call. Germline V gene data show CDR1 as MNHNS and CDR2 as SASEGT. The ends were cut back, 2 bases at V and 5 bases at J, with 13 bases in the middle. This CDR3 has 15 residues. Here the CDR3 DNA reads TGTGCCAGCAGTGAACTCCGAGGCGGCGATCAGCCCCAGCATTTT. It is translated as CASSELRGGDQPQHF.

The rearrangement uses TRBV5-1 and TRBJ1-1; TRBD1 is a possible D gene (6 bases). Germline assignment: CDR1 SGHRS and CDR2 YFSETQ. V was clipped by 3 bases and J by 5 bases, with 11 bases between them. The CDR3 has 13 amino acids. The CDR3 DNA sequence: TGCGCCAGCAGCTGGGAAAGGGGGACTGAAGCTTTCTTT. It translates to CASSWERGTEAFF. Complete variable domain (other parts from reference TRBV5-1 and TRBJ1-1): KAGVTQTPRYLIKTRGQQVTLSCSPISGHRSVSWYQQTPGQGLQFLFEYFSETQRNKGNFPGRFSGRQFSNSRSEMNVSTLELGDSALYLCASSWERGTEAFFGQGTRLTVV.

The chain recombines TRBV7-7 with TRBJ2-2, with 11 positions matching TRBD1. Unmatched junction bases numbered 5, after V lost 5 bases and J lost 3 bases. The CDR3 length is 16 residues. Looked up from germline, CDR1 is SSHAT and CDR2 is FNYEAQ (reference sequence). For the CDR3, the DNA is TGTGCCAGCAGCATCGGACAGGGGGCTTACACCGGGGAGCTGTTTTTT. Translation gives CASSIGQGAYTGELFF.

This sequence joins TRBV29-1 and TRBJ1-3; weak D call: TRBD1 (6 bases). Per germline, CDR1 SQVTM and CDR2 ANQGSEA. Trimming took 4 bases from V and 2 from J, leaving 9 bases between them. The CDR3 extends over 13 amino acids. CDR3 DNA: TGCAGCGTTGGGGGGACAACTGGAAACACCATATATTTT. It is translated as CSVGGTTGNTIYF.

The chain links TRBV24-1 to TRBJ2-3; TRBD2 matches at 13 bases. Germline CDR1 reads KGHDR; CDR2 reads SFDVKD. CDR3 length equals 17 residues. The ends lost 3 bases at V and 3 bases at J; junction bases unmatched: 5. The CDR3 sequence: CATSDPGLAGKTDTQYF. CDR3 sequence (DNA): TGTGCCACCAGTGATCCGGGACTAGCGGGGAAGACAGATACGCAGTATTTT.

This chain uses TRBV6-5 with TRBJ1-2; tentative D call: TRBD1 (5 bases). This CDR3 comprises 14 residues. CDR1 and CDR2 from the germline V gene are MNHEY and SVGAGI. Trimming left V 2 bases short and J 3 bases short, with 10 bases between. The CDR3 nucleotides read TGTGCCAGCAGTTACAAGGGGTTGGACTATGGCTACACCTTC. Its translation is CASSYKGLDYGYTF.

The V gene is TRBV6-2 or TRBV6-3, the J gene TRBJ2-5, with 12 bases identical to TRBD2. From germline, CDR1 is MNHEY and CDR2 SVGEGT. The J segment lost 5 bases and the V segment lost 4 bases, leaving 5 bases of the junction unmatched. This CDR3 comprises 15 residues. The CDR3 nucleotides are TGTGCCAGCAGTTTTCTAGCGGGGGGGCTGGAGACCCAGTACTTC. The encoded protein is CASSFLAGGLETQYF.

This rearrangement joins TRBV2 to TRBJ1-5; 8 bases line up with TRBD1. CDR1 and CDR2 (germline): SNHLY, FYNNEI. CDR3 size: 19 residues. J was trimmed by 0 bases and V by 4 bases; bases with no gene match: 14. The CDR3 spells CASSVGTGEELYSNQPQHF. The CDR3, as DNA: TGTGCCAGCAGTGTGGGGACAGGCGAGGAACTCTATAGCAATCAGCCCCAGCATTTT.

The J gene is TRBJ2-2, the V gene TRBV27, with 12 positions matching TRBD2. The CDR3 spans 18 residues. V shed 0 bases, J shed 6 bases, and the junction held 8 bases outside the gene matches. In germline, CDR1 is MNHEY, CDR2 SMNVEV (reference sequence). The DNA of the CDR3 is TGTGCCAGCAGTTTATCGATTCTAGCGGGGGGGCGAGCCGGGGAGCTGTTTTTT. It specifies CASSLSILAGGRAGELFF.

The CDR3 DNA reads as TGCGCCAGCAGCTTGGACAGGGGTGAGGTAGGGACTGAAGCTTTCTTT. This translates into CASSLDRGEVGTEAFF. This sequence joins TRBV5-1 and TRBJ1-1; 7 bases are a match to TRBD1. In germline, CDR1 is SGHRS, CDR2 YFSETQ. The CDR3 is 16 residues long. V shed 0 bases, J shed 5 bases, and the junction held 10 bases outside the gene matches.

This clone was counted a few times. The genes are TRBV11-2 and TRBJ1-6; D may be TRBD1 (6 bases). Germline CDR1 SGHAT, CDR2 FQNNGV. The CDR3 consists of 18 residues. V gave up 3 bases and J gave up 1 base, with 16 bases separating them. The CDR3 here is CASSFPGGAESYNSPLHF. The CDR3 DNA follows: TGTGCCAGCAGCTTCCCGGGGGGGGCGGAATCCTATAATTCACCCCTCCACTTT.

The J gene is TRBJ1-2, the V gene TRBV7-2; 8 bases map to TRBD1. V lost 7 bases and J lost 2; bases outside the gene matches: 6. Germline V gene sequence: CDR1 SGHTA, CDR2 FQGNSA. This CDR3 region has 14 residues. The CDR3 DNA reads as TGTGCCAGCATCTCGACAGGGGCAAACTATGGCTACACCTTC. The encoded protein is CASISTGANYGYTF. The full variable domain, its missing parts supplied by reference TRBV7-2 and TRBJ1-2, is GAGVSQSPSNKVTEKGKDVELRCDPISGHTALYWYRQSLGQGLEFLIYFQGNSAPDKSGLPSDRFSAERTGGSVSTLTIQRTQQEDSAVYLCASISTGANYGYTFGSGTRLTVV.

The rearrangement joins TRBV18 to TRBJ1-3; 9 bases are shared with TRBD1. CDR3 length equals 16 residues. Germline-derived CDR1 and CDR2 are KGHSH and LQKENI. Trimming took 3 bases from V and 1 from J; bases not matched to a gene: 4. As DNA, the CDR3 is TGTGCCAGCTCACCGACCGGGACAGGGTCTGGAAACACCATATATTTT. It codes for CASSPTGTGSGNTIYF.

The chain joins TRBV11-2 to TRBJ2-2; perhaps TRBD2 as D (6 bases). The CDR3 has 15 residues. V was shortened by 5 bases and J by 0 bases, with 10 bases between the two germline ends. Germline V gene sequence: CDR1 SGHAT, CDR2 FQNNGV. The CDR3 sequence is CASSTGSTNTGELFF. The CDR3 DNA reads as TGTGCCAGCAGCACCGGGAGTACGAACACCGGGGAGCTGTTTTTT.

The chain carries TRBV6-2 or TRBV6-3 and TRBJ2-7; D not certain. Germline V gives CDR1 MNHEY, CDR2 SVGEGT. The germline V and J ends were trimmed by 2 bases and 2 bases, with 13 bases remaining between them. CDR3 length: 15 residues. CDR3 sequence reads: CASSYDSDIAYEQYF. In DNA form, the CDR3 reads TGTGCCAGCAGTTACGATTCCGACATCGCCTACGAGCAGTACTTC.

This clone was detected a few times. V and J are TRBV11-2 and TRBJ2-1; 8 bases match TRBD2. V shed 0 bases and J 9 bases; nucleotides not matched to a gene: 10. Germline values: CDR1 SGHAT, CDR2 FQNNGV. This CDR3 comprises 16 residues. Here the CDR3 DNA reads TGTGCCAGCAGCTTAGATCGGGGACTAGTCTTGGGTGAGCAGTTCTTC. Protein product: CASSLDRGLVLGEQFF.

This clone was recorded only once. The chain combines TRBV11-2 with TRBJ1-2, with 7 bases that match TRBD1. The germline V gene encodes CDR1 SGHAT and CDR2 FQNNGV. This CDR3 is 17 amino acids long. After removal of 5 bases from V and 3 bases from J, the junction contained 15 bases not matched to a gene. In nucleotides, the CDR3 is TGTGCCAGCAGCCGTCCCCTCCCGGGACAGTTGGACTATGGCTACACCTTC. It specifies CASSRPLPGQLDYGYTF.